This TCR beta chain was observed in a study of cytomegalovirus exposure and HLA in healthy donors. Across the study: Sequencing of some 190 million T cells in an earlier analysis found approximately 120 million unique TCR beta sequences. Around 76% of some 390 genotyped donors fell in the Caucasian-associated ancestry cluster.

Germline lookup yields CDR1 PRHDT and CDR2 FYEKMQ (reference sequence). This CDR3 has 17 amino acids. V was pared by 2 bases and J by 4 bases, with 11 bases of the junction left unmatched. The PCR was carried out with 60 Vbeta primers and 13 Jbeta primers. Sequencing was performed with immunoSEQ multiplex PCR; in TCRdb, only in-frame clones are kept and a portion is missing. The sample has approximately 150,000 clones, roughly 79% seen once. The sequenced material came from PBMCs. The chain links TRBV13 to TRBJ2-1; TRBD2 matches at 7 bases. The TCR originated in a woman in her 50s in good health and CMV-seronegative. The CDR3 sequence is CASSLRGEGGPYNEQFF. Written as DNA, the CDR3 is TGTGCCAGCAGCTTAAGAGGGGAGGGAGGGCCGTACAATGAGCAGTTCTTC.